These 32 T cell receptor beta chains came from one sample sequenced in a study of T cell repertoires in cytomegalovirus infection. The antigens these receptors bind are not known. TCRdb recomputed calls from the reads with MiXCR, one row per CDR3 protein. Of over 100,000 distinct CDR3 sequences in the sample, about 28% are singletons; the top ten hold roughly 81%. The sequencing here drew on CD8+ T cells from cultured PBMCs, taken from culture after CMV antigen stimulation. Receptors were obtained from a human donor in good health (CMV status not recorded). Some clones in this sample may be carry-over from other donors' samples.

The CDR3 reads CASSDYEQYF. The CDR3 nucleotides are TGTGCCAGCAGTGACTACGAGCAGTACTTC. The chain employs TRBV6-1 and TRBJ2-7; unclear D gene. CDR3 length: 10 amino acids. V lost 3 bases to trimming and J lost 3 bases, with 0 bases between them. The germline gives CDR1 MNHNS, CDR2 SASEGT.

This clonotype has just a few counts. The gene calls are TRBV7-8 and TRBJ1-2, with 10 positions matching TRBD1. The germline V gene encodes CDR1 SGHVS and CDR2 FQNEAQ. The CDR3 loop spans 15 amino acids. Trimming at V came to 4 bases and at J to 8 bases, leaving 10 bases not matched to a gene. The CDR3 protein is CASSSPGGTGDGYTF. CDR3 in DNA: TGTGCCAGCAGCTCCCCCGGCGGGACAGGGGACGGCTACACCTTC.

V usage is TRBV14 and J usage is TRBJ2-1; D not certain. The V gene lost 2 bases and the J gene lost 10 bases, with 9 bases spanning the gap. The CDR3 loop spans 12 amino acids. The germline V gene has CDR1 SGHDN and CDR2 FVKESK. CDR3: CASSQRVGEQFF. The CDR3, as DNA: TGTGCCAGCAGCCAACGAGTCGGCGAGCAGTTCTTC.

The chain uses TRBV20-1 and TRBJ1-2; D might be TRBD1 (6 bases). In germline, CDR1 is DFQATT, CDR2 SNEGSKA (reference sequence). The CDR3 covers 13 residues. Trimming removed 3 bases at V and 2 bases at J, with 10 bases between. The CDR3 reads CSASWGLNYGYTF. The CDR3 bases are TGCAGTGCTAGTTGGGGGCTGAACTATGGCTACACCTTC.

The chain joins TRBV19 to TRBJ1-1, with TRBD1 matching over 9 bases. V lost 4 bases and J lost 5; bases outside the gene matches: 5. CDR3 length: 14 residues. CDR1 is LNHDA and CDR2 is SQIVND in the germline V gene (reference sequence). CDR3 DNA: TGTGCCAGTAGTACCGGGACAGGGAGGACTGAAGCTTTCTTT. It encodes CASSTGTGRTEAFF. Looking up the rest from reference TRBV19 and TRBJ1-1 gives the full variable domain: DGGITQSPKYLFRKEGQNVTLSCEQNLNHDAMYWYRQDPGQGLRLIYYSQIVNDFQKGDIAEGYSVSREKKESFPLTVTSAQKNPTAFYLCASSTGTGRTEAFFGQGTRLTVV.

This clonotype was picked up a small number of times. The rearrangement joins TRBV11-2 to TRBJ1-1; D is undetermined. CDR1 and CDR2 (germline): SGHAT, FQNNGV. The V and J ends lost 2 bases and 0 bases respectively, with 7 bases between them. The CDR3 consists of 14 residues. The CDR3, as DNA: TGTGCCAGCAGCTTATGGTCTCTGAACACTGAAGCTTTCTTT. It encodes CASSLWSLNTEAFF.

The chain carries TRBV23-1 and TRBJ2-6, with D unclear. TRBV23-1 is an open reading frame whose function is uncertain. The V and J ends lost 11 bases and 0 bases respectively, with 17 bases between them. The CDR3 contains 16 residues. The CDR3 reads CALVGTFPSGANVLTF. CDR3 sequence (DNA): TGCGCCTTGGTTGGAACCTTTCCCTCTGGGGCCAACGTCCTGACTTTC.

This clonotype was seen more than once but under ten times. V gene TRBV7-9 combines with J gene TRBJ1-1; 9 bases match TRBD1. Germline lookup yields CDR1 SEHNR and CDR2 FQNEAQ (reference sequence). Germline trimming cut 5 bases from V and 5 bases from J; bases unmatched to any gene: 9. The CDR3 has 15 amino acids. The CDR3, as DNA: TGTGCCAGCAGCCCTCCAACAGGGGGCTTGACTGAAGCTTTCTTT. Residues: CASSPPTGGLTEAFF.

The CDR3 is CASSYPREQYSNQPQHF. The CDR3, as DNA: TGTGCCAGCAGTTACCCCAGGGAACAGTATAGCAATCAGCCCCAGCATTTT. V is TRBV28 and J is TRBJ1-5; TRBD1 is a possible D gene (5 bases). V was pared by 4 bases and J by 0 bases, with 16 bases between. Germline V gene data show CDR1 as MDHEN and CDR2 as SYDVKM. The length of the CDR3 is 17 residues.

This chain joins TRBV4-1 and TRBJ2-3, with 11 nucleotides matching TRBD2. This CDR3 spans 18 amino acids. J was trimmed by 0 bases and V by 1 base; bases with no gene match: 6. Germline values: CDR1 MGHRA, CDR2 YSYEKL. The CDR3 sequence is CASSQGLAGGTSTDTQYF. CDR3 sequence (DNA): TGCGCCAGCAGCCAAGGCCTAGCGGGGGGAACTAGCACAGATACGCAGTATTTT.

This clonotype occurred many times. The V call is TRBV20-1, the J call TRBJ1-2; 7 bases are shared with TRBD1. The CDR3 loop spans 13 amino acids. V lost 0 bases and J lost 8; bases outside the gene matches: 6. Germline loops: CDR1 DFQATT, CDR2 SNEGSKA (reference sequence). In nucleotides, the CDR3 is TGCAGTGCTAGAGACCTGGCAGGGGGAGGCTACACCTTC. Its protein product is CSARDLAGGGYTF.

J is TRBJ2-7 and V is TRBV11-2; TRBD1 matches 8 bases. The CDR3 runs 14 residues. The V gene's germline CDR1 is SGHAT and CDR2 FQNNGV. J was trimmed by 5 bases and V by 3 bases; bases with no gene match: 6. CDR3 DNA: TGTGCCAGCAGCTTCCAGACAGGGGTGGACGAGCAGTACTTC. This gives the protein CASSFQTGVDEQYF.

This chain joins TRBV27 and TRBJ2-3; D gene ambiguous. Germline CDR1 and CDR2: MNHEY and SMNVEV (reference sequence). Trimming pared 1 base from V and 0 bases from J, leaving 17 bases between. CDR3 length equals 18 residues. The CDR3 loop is CASSLLSGLVVSTDTQYF. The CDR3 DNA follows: TGTGCCAGCAGTTTATTGTCCGGGTTGGTCGTTAGCACAGATACGCAGTATTTT.

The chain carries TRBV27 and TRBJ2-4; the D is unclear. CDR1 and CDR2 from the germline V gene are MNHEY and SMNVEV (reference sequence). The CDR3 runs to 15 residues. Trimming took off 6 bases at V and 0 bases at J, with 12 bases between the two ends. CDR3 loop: CASSPGFLAKNIQYF. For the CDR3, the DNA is TGTGCCAGCAGCCCCGGGTTTCTAGCCAAAAACATTCAGTACTTC.

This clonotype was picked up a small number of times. Here the CDR3 DNA reads TGTGCCAGCAGTTACCAAGGGTCGCAAGAGACCCAGTACTTC. It yields the protein CASSYQGSQETQYF. V and J are TRBV6-5 and TRBJ2-5; D not certain. V was clipped by 2 bases and J by 2 bases, with 9 bases between them. The CDR3 length is 14 residues. Germline V lookup: CDR1 MNHEY, CDR2 SVGAGI.

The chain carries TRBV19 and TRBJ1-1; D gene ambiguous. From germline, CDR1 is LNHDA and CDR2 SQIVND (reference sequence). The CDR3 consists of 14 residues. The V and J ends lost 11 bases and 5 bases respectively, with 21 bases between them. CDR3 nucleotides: TGTGCCTCTAGCGACGTCGGCGGTTCAACTGAAGCTTTCTTT. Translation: CASSDVGGSTEAFF.

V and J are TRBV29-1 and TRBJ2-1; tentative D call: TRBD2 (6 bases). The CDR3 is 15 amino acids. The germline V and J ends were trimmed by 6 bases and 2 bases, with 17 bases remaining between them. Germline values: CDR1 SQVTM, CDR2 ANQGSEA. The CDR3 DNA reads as TGCAGCGTCCCCGAAGGACTAACAACCTACAATGAGCAGTTCTTC. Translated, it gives CSVPEGLTTYNEQFF.

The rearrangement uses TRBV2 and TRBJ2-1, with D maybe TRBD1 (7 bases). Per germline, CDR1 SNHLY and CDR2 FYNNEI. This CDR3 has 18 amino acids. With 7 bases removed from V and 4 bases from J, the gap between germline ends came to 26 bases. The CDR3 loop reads CASKRQAAGGPTYNEQFF. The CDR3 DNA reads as TGTGCCAGCAAAAGACAGGCGGCAGGGGGGCCTACTTACAATGAGCAGTTCTTC. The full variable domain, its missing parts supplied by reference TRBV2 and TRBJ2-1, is EPEVTQTPSHQVTQMGQEVILRCVPISNHLYFYWYRQILGQKVEFLVSFYNNEISEKSEIFDDQFSVERPDGSNFTLKIRSTKLEDSAMYFCASKRQAAGGPTYNEQFFGPGTRLTVL.

Written as DNA, the CDR3 is TGTGCCAGCAGCTTGGGGGCAGGGGGCTGGGAGACCCAGTACTTC. Protein product: CASSLGAGGWETQYF. V usage is TRBV5-6 and J usage is TRBJ2-5; 8 bases align to TRBD1. Germline lookup yields CDR1 SGHDT and CDR2 YYEEEE. The CDR3 sequence is 15 residues long. The V and J ends lost 0 bases and 5 bases, in that order; junction bases with no gene match: 6.

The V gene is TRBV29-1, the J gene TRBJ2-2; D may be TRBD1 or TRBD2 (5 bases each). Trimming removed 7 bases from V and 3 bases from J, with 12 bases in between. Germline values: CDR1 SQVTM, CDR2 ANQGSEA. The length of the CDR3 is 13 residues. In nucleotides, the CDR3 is TGCAGCGCCCGGGACCTTCACACCGGGGAGCTGTTTTTT. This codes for CSARDLHTGELFF.

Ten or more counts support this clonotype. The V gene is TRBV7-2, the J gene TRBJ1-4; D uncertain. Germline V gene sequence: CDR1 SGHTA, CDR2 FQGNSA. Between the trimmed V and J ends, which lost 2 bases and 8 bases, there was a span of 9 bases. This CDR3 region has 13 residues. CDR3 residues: CASSLNSVEKLFF. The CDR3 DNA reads TGTGCCAGCAGCTTAAACTCGGTCGAAAAACTGTTTTTT.

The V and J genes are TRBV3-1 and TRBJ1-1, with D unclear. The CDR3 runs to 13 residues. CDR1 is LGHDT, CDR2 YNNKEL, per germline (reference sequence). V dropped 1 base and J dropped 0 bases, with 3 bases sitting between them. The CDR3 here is CASSQVVNTEAFF. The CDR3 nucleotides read TGTGCCAGCAGCCAAGTGGTGAACACTGAAGCTTTCTTT.

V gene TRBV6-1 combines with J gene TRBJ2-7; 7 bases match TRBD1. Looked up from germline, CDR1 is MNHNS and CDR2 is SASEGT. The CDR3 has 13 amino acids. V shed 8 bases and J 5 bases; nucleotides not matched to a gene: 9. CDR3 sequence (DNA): TGTGCCAGCTTGCGTACAGGGGCTAACGAGCAGTACTTC. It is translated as CASLRTGANEQYF.

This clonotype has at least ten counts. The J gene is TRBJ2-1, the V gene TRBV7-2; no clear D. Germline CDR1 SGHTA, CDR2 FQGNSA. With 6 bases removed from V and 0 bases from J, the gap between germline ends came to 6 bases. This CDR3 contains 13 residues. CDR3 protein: CASSLSSYNEQFF. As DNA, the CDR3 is TGTGCCAGCAGTCTAAGCTCCTACAATGAGCAGTTCTTC.

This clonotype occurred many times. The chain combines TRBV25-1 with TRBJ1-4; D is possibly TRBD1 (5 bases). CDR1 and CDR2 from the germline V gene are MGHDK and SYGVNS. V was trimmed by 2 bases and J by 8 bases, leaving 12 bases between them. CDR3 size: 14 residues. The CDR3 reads CASSEGAGYEKLFF. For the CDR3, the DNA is TGTGCCAGCAGTGAAGGGGCAGGATACGAAAAACTGTTTTTT.

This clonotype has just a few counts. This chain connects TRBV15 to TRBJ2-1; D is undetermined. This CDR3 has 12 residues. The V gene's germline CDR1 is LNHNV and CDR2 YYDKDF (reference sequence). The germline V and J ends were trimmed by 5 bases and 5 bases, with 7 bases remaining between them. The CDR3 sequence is CATSGVNNEQFF. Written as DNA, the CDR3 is TGTGCCACCAGCGGAGTCAACAATGAGCAGTTCTTC.

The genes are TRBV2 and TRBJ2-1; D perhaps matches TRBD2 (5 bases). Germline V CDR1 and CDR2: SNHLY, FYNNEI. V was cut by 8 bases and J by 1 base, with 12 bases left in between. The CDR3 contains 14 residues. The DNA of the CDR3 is TGTGCCAGCCCGCAGAGAGGGTCCTACAATGAGCAGTTCTTC. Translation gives CASPQRGSYNEQFF.

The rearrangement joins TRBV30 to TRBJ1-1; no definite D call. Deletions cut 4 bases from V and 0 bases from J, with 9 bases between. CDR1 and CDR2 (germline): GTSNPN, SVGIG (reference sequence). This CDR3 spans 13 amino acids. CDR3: CAWTQALNTEAFF. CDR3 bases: TGTGCCTGGACGCAGGCGTTGAACACTGAAGCTTTCTTT.

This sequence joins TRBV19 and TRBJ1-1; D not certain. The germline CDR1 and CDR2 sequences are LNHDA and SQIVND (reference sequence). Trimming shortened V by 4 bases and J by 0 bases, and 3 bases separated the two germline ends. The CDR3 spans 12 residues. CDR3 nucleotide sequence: TGTGCCAGTAGTACCTTGAACACTGAAGCTTTCTTT. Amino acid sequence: CASSTLNTEAFF. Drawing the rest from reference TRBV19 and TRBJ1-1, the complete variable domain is DGGITQSPKYLFRKEGQNVTLSCEQNLNHDAMYWYRQDPGQGLRLIYYSQIVNDFQKGDIAEGYSVSREKKESFPLTVTSAQKNPTAFYLCASSTLNTEAFFGQGTRLTVV.

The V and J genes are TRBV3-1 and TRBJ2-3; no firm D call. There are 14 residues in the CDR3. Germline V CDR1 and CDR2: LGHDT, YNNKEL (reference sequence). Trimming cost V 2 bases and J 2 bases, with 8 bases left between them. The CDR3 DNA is TGTGCCAGCAGCCAAAGCCCTTCCACAGATACGCAGTATTTT. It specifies CASSQSPSTDTQYF.

The CDR3 is CASSSLEVYEQYF. CDR3 bases: TGTGCCAGCAGCTCGCTGGAGGTCTACGAGCAGTACTTC. J is TRBJ2-7 and V is TRBV7-9; TRBD2 might be the D (5 bases). The CDR3 is made up of 13 amino acids. The V gene's germline CDR1 is SEHNR and CDR2 FQNEAQ (reference sequence). V lost 4 bases and J lost 3, with 10 bases in between.

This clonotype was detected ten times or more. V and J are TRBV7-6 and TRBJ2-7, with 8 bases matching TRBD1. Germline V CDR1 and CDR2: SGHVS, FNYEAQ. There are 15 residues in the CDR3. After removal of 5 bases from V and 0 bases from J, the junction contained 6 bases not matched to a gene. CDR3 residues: CASSPGTGFSYEQYF. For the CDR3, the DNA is TGTGCCAGCAGCCCAGGGACAGGTTTCTCCTACGAGCAGTACTTC.